This passage covers 13 T cell receptor beta chains from one sample sequenced in a study of T cells in Graves' hyperthyroidism and ophthalmopathy. TCR beta CDR3 regions were amplified from RNA. First-round RT-PCR with HTBI primers amplified the TCR CDR3 region. TCRdb redid the calling of the multiplex PCR reads with MiXCR, one entry per CDR3 protein. The table has over 500,000 distinct CDR3 sequences, 14% seen once. Sequencing was carried out using blood. The receptors shown here come from a woman between 40 and 55 years old with Graves' hyperthyroidism.

The gene calls are TRBV12-5 and TRBJ1-5; TRBD1 matches at 9 bases. V trimming: 0 bases; J trimming: 2 bases; junction bases outside the gene matches: 8. From germline, CDR1 is LGHNT and CDR2 FRNRAP. CDR3 length equals 18 residues. In DNA, the CDR3 is TGTGCTAGTGGTTTGGTACCGGGACAGGGTCGAGGCAATCAGCCCCAGCATTTT. As protein: CASGLVPGQGRGNQPQHF.

The rearrangement uses TRBV20-1 and TRBJ2-2; D may correspond to TRBD1 or TRBD2 (5 bases each). In germline, CDR1 is DFQATT, CDR2 SNEGSKA (reference sequence). CDR3 length: 13 amino acids. The CDR3 loop is CRLTGADTGELFF. CDR3 DNA: TGCAGGCTAACCGGGGCGGACACCGGGGAGCTGTTTTTT.

This clonotype was seen only a few times. The chain links TRBV12-3 or TRBV12-4 to TRBJ1-5; TRBD1 matches 7 bases. This CDR3 has 14 amino acids. V shed 5 bases, J shed 6 bases, and the junction held 7 bases outside the gene matches. CDR3 bases: TGTGCCAGCAGTCCTGAGGGGGCGCGTCAGCCCCAGCATTTT. Translation gives CASSPEGARQPQHF.

The chain is built from TRBV10-3 and TRBJ2-2; 8 bases fit TRBD2. The V and J ends lost 10 bases and 2 bases, in that order; junction bases with no gene match: 9. This CDR3 spans 15 amino acids. Germline CDR1 and CDR2: ENHRY and SYGVKD. This CDR3 is CATADGTRNTGELFF. The CDR3 bases are TGTGCCACCGCGGACGGGACTAGAAACACCGGGGAGCTGTTTTTT.

This clonotype was seen repeatedly, ten times or more. This rearrangement joins TRBV4-1 to TRBJ2-3; 8 bases map to TRBD2. This CDR3 has 15 amino acids. The V and J ends lost 4 bases and 0 bases, in that order; junction bases with no gene match: 3. CDR1 and CDR2 from the germline V gene are MGHRA and YSYEKL. The CDR3 DNA sequence: TGCGCCAGCAGCCTTAGCGGGGTTAGCACAGATACGCAGTATTTT. Protein sequence: CASSLSGVSTDTQYF.

This clonotype was observed a handful of times. The chain joins TRBV3-1 to TRBJ2-2; D call uncertain. This CDR3 comprises 13 residues. CDR1 and CDR2 (germline): LGHDT, YNNKEL (reference sequence). V lost 3 bases and J lost 5, with 7 bases in between. The DNA for the CDR3 is TGTGCCAGCAGCCACTATTCTACCGGGGAGCTGTTTTTT. It encodes CASSHYSTGELFF.

J is TRBJ1-4 and V is TRBV27; perhaps TRBD1 as D (5 bases). Germline CDR1 is MNHEY and CDR2 is SMNVEV (reference sequence). V was trimmed by 6 bases and J by 3 bases, leaving 11 bases between them. The CDR3 consists of 14 residues. CDR3 bases: TGTGCCAGCAGGGCAGGGTTAGCTAATGAAAAACTGTTTTTT. This sequence encodes CASRAGLANEKLFF.

This rearrangement joins TRBV20-1 to TRBJ2-1; TRBD2 might be the D (6 bases). V shed 6 bases and J shed 7 bases, with 19 bases lying between them. The CDR3 contains 14 residues. CDR1 and CDR2 from the germline V gene are DFQATT and SNEGSKA (reference sequence). In DNA form, the CDR3 reads TGCAGTGCCGACCCTGGCGGGATCGAGAATGAGCAGTTCTTC. This translates into CSADPGGIENEQFF.

This clonotype was seen a handful of times. The chain links TRBV12-3 or TRBV12-4 to TRBJ2-7; D gene unclear. This CDR3 comprises 13 residues. Trimming stripped 8 bases from V and 1 base from J, with 12 bases between. For the CDR3, the DNA is TGTGCCAGCTGTCGTAGTGCGTCCTACGAGCAGTACTTC. This codes for CASCRSASYEQYF.

This clonotype was seen at least ten times. CDR3 sequence: CASSLSPAGTDTQYF. The CDR3 DNA is TGCGCCAGCAGCTTGAGTCCAGCGGGGACAGATACGCAGTATTTT. The chain employs TRBV5-1 and TRBJ2-3, with TRBD2 identical over 7 bases. Germline V gene lookup returns CDR1 SGHRS and CDR2 YFSETQ. J lost 3 bases, V lost 1 base, and 5 bases had no gene match. The CDR3 covers 15 residues.

The chain couples TRBV7-2 to TRBJ2-3; tentative D call: TRBD2 (6 bases). Per the germline V gene, CDR1 is SGHTA and CDR2 is FQGNSA. Deletions cut 7 bases from V and 6 bases from J, with 17 bases between. The CDR3 consists of 14 residues. The CDR3 sequence: CASKPGLSRDTQYF. The CDR3, as DNA: TGTGCCAGCAAACCGGGACTTTCCCGGGATACGCAGTATTTT.

This clonotype was recorded many times. J is TRBJ2-1 and V is TRBV28; perhaps TRBD2 as D (6 bases). V dropped 8 bases and J dropped 5 bases, with 22 bases sitting between them. The germline gives CDR1 MDHEN, CDR2 SYDVKM. The CDR3 contains 16 residues. The CDR3: CASGISGINPHNEQFF. DNA of the CDR3: TGTGCCAGCGGTATTAGCGGAATAAACCCTCACAATGAGCAGTTCTTC.

The rearrangement links TRBV4-1 to TRBJ2-1; D is unresolved. Trimming took 2 bases from V and 8 from J, leaving 7 bases between them. The CDR3 is made up of 12 amino acids. Germline V gene lookup returns CDR1 MGHRA and CDR2 YSYEKL. CDR3 sequence reads: CASSQIFDEQFF. As DNA, the CDR3 is TGCGCCAGCAGCCAAATCTTCGATGAGCAGTTCTTC.